A selection of T cell receptor beta chains follows, all from one sample in a study of shared clonotypes between healthy human individuals. Some clones are missing from TCRdb's copy, which holds only in-frame ones; the method was immunoSEQ multiplex PCR. Of about 560,000 clones listed, roughly four fifths are singletons. Input material: PBMCs. The receptors derive from a woman aged 35 to 49 in good health. Some clones in this sample may be carry-over from other donors' samples. The CDR3 runs from the conserved cysteine through the conserved F or W. A D gene is named only where the DNA matches it firmly. The size of a clone is reported for some rows only, either as once, few or many, or as a class for expanded clones.

size,D,J,V,CDR3,DNA
.,.,TRBJ1-1,TRBV6-6,CASNRPTRGRGEAFF,TGTGCCAGCAACCGCCCGACCCGGGGGCGAGGTGAAGCTTTCTTT
once,.,TRBJ1-5,TRBV28,CASSPRMGQPQHF,TGTGCCAGCAGTCCACGCATGGGTCAGCCCCAGCATTTT
once,.,TRBJ2-6,TRBV2,CASGAASSGANVLTF,TGTGCCAGCGGAGCAGCCAGCTCTGGGGCCAACGTCCTGACTTTC
.,TRBD1,TRBJ2-3,TRBV28,CASSLDRDSTDTQYF,TGTGCCAGCAGTTTAGACAGGGATTCCACAGATACGCAGTATTTT
once,.,TRBJ1-3,TRBV15,CATSRDPGYGNTIYF,TGTGCCACCAGCAGAGATCCGGGGTATGGAAACACCATATATTTT
once,TRBD1,TRBJ1-2,TRBV5-1,CASSLGDREPNYGYTF,TGCGCCAGCAGCTTGGGGGACAGGGAGCCTAACTATGGCTACACCTTC
few,.,TRBJ1-5,TRBV23-1,CASSCSGPQHF,TGCGCCAGCTCCTGTTCGGGGCCCCAGCATTTT
.,.,TRBJ2-3,TRBV2,CASLVGTDTQYF,TGTGCCAGCCTCGTGGGCACAGATACGCAGTATTTT
.,.,TRBJ1-5,TRBV19,CASSIRDTSNQPQHF,TGTGCCAGTAGTATTCGGGACACTAGCAATCAGCCCCAGCATTTT
.,TRBD2,TRBJ2-2,TRBV7-6,CASSSQLAGTGELFF,TGTGCCAGCAGCTCCCAACTAGCGGGAACCGGGGAGCTGTTTTTT
few,TRBD2,TRBJ2-1,TRBV5-1,CASSLAGTKNNEQFF,TGCGCCAGCAGCTTGGCCGGGACTAAAAACAATGAGCAGTTCTTC
.,.,TRBJ2-7,TRBV4-2,CASSQLLVLFRNEQYF,TGTGCCAGCAGCCAATTGCTAGTTCTATTTAGGAACGAGCAGTACTTC
.,.,TRBJ2-7,TRBV5-1,CASSLTGVSYEQYF,TGCGCCAGCAGCCTGACGGGGGTCTCCTACGAGCAGTACTTC
.,.,TRBJ1-1,TRBV7-3,CASSSQGDTEAFF,TGTGCCAGCAGCTCACAGGGTGACACTGAAGCTTTCTTT
.,.,TRBJ1-3,TRBV9,CASSVSPSAGNTIYF,TGTGCCAGCAGCGTATCCCCGTCTGCCGGAAACACCATATATTTT
.,.,TRBJ1-1,TRBV25-1,CASSGRMASDTEAFF,TGTGCCAGCAGTGGGCGTATGGCTTCAGACACTGAAGCTTTCTTT
.,TRBD2,TRBJ2-1,TRBV5-3,CARSLKKSTSGGTYNEQFF,TGTGCCAGAAGCTTGAAAAAATCGACTAGCGGGGGGACCTACAATGAGCAGTTCTTC
.,.,TRBJ1-5,TRBV28,CASSPGNQPQHF,TGTGCCAGCAGTCCGGGAAATCAGCCCCAGCATTTT
.,.,TRBJ2-7,TRBV6-1,CASSGRPSTVYEQYF,TGTGCCAGCAGTGGGCGACCCAGCACCGTCTACGAGCAGTACTTC
.,.,TRBJ2-1,TRBV27,CASSPRASPGVGYNEQFF,TGTGCCAGCAGCCCGAGAGCCAGTCCGGGAGTAGGGTACAATGAGCAGTTCTTC
.,TRBD1,TRBJ1-1,TRBV27,CASSLAGTGVTEAFF,TGTGCCAGCAGTTTGGCCGGGACAGGGGTTACTGAAGCTTTCTTT
.,TRBD1,TRBJ1-1,TRBV27,CASNSLDRGFGKAFF,TGTGCCAGCAATTCCCTGGACAGGGGGTTTGGAAAAGCTTTCTTT
.,.,TRBJ2-5,TRBV4-2,CASSQGVWGLQETQYF,TGTGCCAGCAGCCAGGGTGTTTGGGGATTGCAAGAGACCCAGTACTTC
.,TRBD1,TRBJ2-5,TRBV28,CASQQGMWETQYF,TGTGCCAGTCAACAGGGGATGTGGGAGACCCAGTACTTC
.,.,TRBJ2-5,TRBV2,CASRKGVIAEETQYF,TGTGCCAGCAGAAAGGGGGTAATAGCGGAAGAGACCCAGTACTTC
.,.,TRBJ1-2,TRBV2,CASSEEAGTTGGGYTF,TGTGCAAGCAGTGAAGAGGCCGGGACGACAGGTGGTGGCTACACCTTC
many,.,TRBJ2-5,TRBV27,CASSLVETQYF,TGTGCCAGCAGTTTGGTAGAGACCCAGTACTTC
few,.,TRBJ2-6,TRBV30,CAWSVVGYGANVLTF,TGTGCCTGGAGTGTAGTAGGGTACGGGGCCAACGTCCTGACTTTC
.,TRBD1,TRBJ2-7,TRBV7-2,CASSRRQGWYEQYF,TGTGCCAGCAGCCGTCGACAGGGTTGGTACGAGCAGTACTTC
.,.,TRBJ2-5,TRBV7-2,CASSFSRRQETQYF,TGTGCCAGCAGCTTCAGCAGGCGACAAGAGACCCAGTACTTC
.,.,TRBJ1-5,TRBV15,CATSRELVVTDNQPQHF,TGTGCCACCAGCAGAGAATTGGTGGTAACGGACAATCAGCCCCAGCATTTT
.,TRBD2,TRBJ2-7,TRBV4-2,CASSQVGTSHYEQYF,TGTGCCAGCAGCCAAGTCGGGACTAGTCACTACGAGCAGTACTTC
.,TRBD2,TRBJ2-3,TRBV7-2,CASSSPLSGRLGTDTQYF,TGTGCCAGCAGCTCACCACTTAGCGGGAGGTTAGGCACAGATACGCAGTATTTT
.,.,TRBJ1-2,TRBV28,CASSSGTSYGYTF,TGTGCCAGCAGCTCCGGGACAAGCTATGGCTACACCTTC
.,TRBD2,TRBJ2-1,TRBV2,CASSEVSGVYNEQFF,TGTGCCAGCAGTGAGGTTAGCGGGGTTTACAATGAGCAGTTCTTC
many,.,TRBJ1-5,TRBV7-9,CASSFSRSGSNQPQHF,TGTGCCAGCAGCTTCTCCCGGAGCGGTAGCAATCAGCCCCAGCATTTT
.,.,TRBJ1-1,TRBV2,CASLNLNTEAFF,TGTGCCAGCCTTAACTTGAACACTGAAGCTTTCTTT
.,TRBD2,TRBJ2-7,TRBV30,CAWSVPEGLAGLYEQYF,TGTGCCTGGAGTGTACCGGAGGGGTTAGCGGGTCTCTACGAGCAGTACTTC
.,.,TRBJ2-2,TRBV15,CATKTGSTGELFF,TGTGCCACCAAAACAGGGTCCACCGGGGAGCTGTTTTTT
few,.,TRBJ1-1,TRBV5-4,CASSFGGALGTEAFF,TGTGCCAGCAGCTTTGGCGGGGCTCTAGGGACTGAAGCTTTCTTT
.,.,TRBJ1-1,TRBV4-3,CASSLGGWGDTEAFF,TGCGCCAGCAGCCTGGGTGGCTGGGGGGACACTGAAGCTTTCTTT
.,TRBD1,TRBJ2-7,TRBV7-9,CASSLGQLGSYEQYF,TGTGCCAGCAGCCTGGGACAGCTCGGATCCTACGAGCAGTACTTC
few,.,TRBJ1-5,TRBV4-1,CASSQEEGQPQHF,TGCGCCAGCAGCCAAGAGGAAGGTCAGCCCCAGCATTTT
.,.,TRBJ2-2,TRBV4-2,CASSQPNTGELFF,TGTGCCAGCAGCCAACCGAACACCGGGGAGCTGTTTTTT
.,TRBD1,TRBJ1-2,TRBV5-1,CASSPQTGKNYGYTF,TGCGCCAGCAGCCCCCAGACAGGGAAGAACTATGGCTACACCTTC
few,TRBD2,TRBJ2-3,TRBV4-2,CASSQALAGGPSTDTQYF,TGTGCCAGCAGCCAAGCTCTAGCGGGAGGGCCTAGCACAGATACGCAGTATTTT
.,TRBD1,TRBJ2-5,TRBV29-1,CSVEQGYRGRTQYF,TGCAGCGTTGAACAAGGGTACAGGGGGAGGACGCAGTACTTC
.,TRBD2,TRBJ2-2,TRBV28,CATRSMTWGGAGGELFF,TGTGCCACCCGATCGATGACCTGGGGAGGGGCTGGCGGGGAGCTGTTTTTT
many,.,TRBJ2-4,TRBV25-1,CASSPTGLDIQYF,TGTGCCAGCAGTCCCACAGGGTTGGACATTCAGTACTTC